This record concerns one T cell receptor (beta chain) sequence. These data belong to a study of blood T cell repertoires in COVID-19. About the research overall: The cDNA or gDNA used as material had been derived from T cells, B-cell-depleted T cells, or PBMCs.

Under the authors' procedure: Reference gene primers were amplified, and this amplification served to estimate nucleated cell counts. Sequencing used immunoSEQ multiplex PCR; TCRdb keeps in-frame clones, though not all of them. Clone size and V and J calls were adopted from that table, with D and trimming inferred from the DNA. The table includes about 250,000 clones, roughly three quarters detected once. Germline loops: CDR1 SGHKS, CDR2 YYEKEE (reference sequence). CDR3 length: 14 amino acids. V gave up 2 bases and J gave up 3 bases, with 9 bases separating them. The clonotype comes from a woman in her thirties or forties with active or convalescent COVID-19. This chain connects TRBV5-5 to TRBJ1-3, with D perhaps TRBD1 (5 bases). The sample consisted of peripheral blood. DNA of the CDR3: TGTGCCAGCAGCTTCTGGCAGGGTGGAAACACCATATATTTT. It is translated as CASSFWQGGNTIYF.